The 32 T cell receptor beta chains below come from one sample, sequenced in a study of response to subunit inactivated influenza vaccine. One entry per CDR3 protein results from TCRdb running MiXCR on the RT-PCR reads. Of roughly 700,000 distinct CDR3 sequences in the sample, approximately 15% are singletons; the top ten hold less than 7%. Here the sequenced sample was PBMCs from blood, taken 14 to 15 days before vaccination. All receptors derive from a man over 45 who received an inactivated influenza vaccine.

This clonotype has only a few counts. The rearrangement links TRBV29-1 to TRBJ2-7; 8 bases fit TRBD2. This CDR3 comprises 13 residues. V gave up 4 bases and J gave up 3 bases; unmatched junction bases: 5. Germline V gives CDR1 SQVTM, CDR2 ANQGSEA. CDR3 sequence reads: CSVVTGGSYEQYF. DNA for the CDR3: TGCAGCGTTGTGACGGGGGGGAGCTACGAGCAGTACTTC.

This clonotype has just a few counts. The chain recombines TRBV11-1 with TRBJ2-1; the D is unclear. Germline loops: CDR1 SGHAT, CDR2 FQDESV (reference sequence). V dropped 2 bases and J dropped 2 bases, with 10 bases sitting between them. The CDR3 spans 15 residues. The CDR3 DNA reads TGTGCCAGCAGCTTATTAGGGCCTCCCTACAATGAGCAGTTCTTC. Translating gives CASSLLGPPYNEQFF.

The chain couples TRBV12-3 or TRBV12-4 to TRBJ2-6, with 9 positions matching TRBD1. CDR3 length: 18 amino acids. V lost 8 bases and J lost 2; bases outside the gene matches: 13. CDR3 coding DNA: TGTGCCAGCTGGATAACAGGGGGCGGGTCTGCTGGGGCCAACGTCCTGACTTTC. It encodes CASWITGGGSAGANVLTF.

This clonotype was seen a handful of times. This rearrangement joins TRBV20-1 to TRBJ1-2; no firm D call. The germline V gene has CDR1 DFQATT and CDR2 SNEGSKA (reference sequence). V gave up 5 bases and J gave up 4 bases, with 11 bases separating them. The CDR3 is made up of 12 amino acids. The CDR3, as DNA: TGCAGTGCTGGTAGTACCGGCTATGGCTACACCTTC. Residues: CSAGSTGYGYTF.

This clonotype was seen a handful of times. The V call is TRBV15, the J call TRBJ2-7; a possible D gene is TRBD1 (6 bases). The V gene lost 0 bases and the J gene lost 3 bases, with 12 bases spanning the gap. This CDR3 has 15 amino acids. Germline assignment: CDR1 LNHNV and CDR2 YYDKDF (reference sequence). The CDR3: CATSREPGQGYEQYF. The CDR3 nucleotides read TGTGCCACCAGCAGAGAGCCGGGACAAGGCTACGAGCAGTACTTC. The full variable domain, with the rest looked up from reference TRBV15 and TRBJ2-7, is DAMVIQNPRYQVTQFGKPVTLSCSQTLNHNVMYWYQQKSSQAPKLLFHYYDKDFNNEADTPDNFQSRRPNTSFCFLDIRSPGLGDTAMYLCATSREPGQGYEQYFGPGTRLTVT.

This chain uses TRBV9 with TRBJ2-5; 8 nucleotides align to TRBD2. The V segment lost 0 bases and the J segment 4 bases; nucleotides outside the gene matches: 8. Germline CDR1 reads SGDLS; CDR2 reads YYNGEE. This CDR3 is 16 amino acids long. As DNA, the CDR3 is TGTGCCAGCAGCGTAGAAGGCGGGAGGATGAGAGAGACCCAGTACTTC. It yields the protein CASSVEGGRMRETQYF.

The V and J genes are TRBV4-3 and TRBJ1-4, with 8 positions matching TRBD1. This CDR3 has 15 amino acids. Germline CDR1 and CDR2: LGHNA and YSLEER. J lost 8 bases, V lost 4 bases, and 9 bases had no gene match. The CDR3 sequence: CASSRQGTGGEKLFF. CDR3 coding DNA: TGCGCCAGCAGCCGACAAGGGACAGGAGGGGAAAAACTGTTTTTT.

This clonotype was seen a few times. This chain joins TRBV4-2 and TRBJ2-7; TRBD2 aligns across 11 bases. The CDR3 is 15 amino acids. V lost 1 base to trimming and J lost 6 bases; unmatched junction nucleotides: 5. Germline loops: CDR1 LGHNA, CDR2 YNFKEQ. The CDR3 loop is CASSQVAGGPSEQYF. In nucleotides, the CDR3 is TGTGCCAGCAGCCAAGTAGCGGGAGGGCCCAGCGAGCAGTACTTC.

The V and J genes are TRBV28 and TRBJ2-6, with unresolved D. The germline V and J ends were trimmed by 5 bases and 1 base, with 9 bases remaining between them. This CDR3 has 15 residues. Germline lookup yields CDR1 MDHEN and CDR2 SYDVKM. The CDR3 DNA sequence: TGTGCCAGCAGTGTACCCGTTTCTGGGGCCAACGTCCTGACTTTC. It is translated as CASSVPVSGANVLTF.

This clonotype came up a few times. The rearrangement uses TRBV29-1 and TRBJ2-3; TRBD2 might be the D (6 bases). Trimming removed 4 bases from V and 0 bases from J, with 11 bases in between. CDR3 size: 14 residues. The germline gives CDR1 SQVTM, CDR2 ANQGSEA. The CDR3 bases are TGCAGCGTTGCTGTGGGGGGAAGCACAGATACGCAGTATTTT. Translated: CSVAVGGSTDTQYF.

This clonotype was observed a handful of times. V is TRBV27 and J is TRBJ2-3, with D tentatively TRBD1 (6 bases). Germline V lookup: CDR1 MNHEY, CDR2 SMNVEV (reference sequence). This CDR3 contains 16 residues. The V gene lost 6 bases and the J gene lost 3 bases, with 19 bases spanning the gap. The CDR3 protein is CASRKRTAQRTDTQYF. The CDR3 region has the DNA TGTGCCAGCAGGAAACGGACAGCTCAACGGACAGATACGCAGTATTTT.

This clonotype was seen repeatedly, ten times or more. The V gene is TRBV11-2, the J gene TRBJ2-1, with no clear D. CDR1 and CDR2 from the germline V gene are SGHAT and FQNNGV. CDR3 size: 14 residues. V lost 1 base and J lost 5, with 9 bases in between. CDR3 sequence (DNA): TGTGCCAGCAGCTTAGTTTGGGGAAACAATGAGCAGTTCTTC. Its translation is CASSLVWGNNEQFF.

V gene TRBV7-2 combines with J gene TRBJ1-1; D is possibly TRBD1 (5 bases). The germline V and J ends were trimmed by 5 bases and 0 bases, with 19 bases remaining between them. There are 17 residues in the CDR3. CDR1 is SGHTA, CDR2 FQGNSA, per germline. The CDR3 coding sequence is TGTGCCAGCAGCCTTCGACCCCCCACAGGAATGAACACTGAAGCTTTCTTT. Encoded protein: CASSLRPPTGMNTEAFF.

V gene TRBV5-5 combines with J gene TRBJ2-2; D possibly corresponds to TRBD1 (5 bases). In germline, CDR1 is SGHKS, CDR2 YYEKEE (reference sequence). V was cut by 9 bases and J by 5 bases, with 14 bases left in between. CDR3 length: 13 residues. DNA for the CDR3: TGTGCCATGGGCTTGGGGCTAACCGGGGAGCTGTTTTTT. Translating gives CAMGLGLTGELFF.

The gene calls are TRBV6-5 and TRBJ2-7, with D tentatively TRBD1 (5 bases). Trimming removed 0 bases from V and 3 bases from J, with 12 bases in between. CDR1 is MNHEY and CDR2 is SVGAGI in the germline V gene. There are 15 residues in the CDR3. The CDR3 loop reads CASSYSGAGDYEQYF. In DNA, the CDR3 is TGTGCCAGCAGTTACTCAGGGGCCGGTGACTACGAGCAGTACTTC.

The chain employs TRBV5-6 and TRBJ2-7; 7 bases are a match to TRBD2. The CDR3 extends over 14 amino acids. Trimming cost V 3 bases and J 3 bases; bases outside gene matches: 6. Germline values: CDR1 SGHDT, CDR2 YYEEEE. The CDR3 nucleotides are TGTGCCAGCAGCTCGACTAGCAGGCGCTACGAGCAGTACTTC. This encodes CASSSTSRRYEQYF.

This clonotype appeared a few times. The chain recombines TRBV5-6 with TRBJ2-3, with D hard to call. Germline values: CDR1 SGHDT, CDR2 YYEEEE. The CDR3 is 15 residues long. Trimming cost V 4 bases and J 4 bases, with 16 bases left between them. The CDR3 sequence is CASSPRVGFADTQYF. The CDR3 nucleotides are TGTGCCAGCAGCCCAAGGGTAGGATTCGCAGATACGCAGTATTTT.

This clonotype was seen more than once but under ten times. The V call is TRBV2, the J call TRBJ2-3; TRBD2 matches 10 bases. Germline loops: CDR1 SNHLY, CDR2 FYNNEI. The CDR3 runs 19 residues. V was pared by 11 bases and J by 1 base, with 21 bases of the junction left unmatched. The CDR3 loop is CAFCFFPSGRRDRTDTQYF. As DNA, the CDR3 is TGTGCCTTCTGTTTTTTTCCTAGCGGGAGACGGGATCGCACAGATACGCAGTATTTT.

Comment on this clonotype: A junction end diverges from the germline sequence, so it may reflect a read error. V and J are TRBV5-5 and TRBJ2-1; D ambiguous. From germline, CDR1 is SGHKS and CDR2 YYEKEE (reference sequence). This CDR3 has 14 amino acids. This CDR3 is CAGSLGGDVNEQFF. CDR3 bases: TGTGCCGGCAGCCTGGGCGGTGACGTCAATGAGCAGTTCTTC.

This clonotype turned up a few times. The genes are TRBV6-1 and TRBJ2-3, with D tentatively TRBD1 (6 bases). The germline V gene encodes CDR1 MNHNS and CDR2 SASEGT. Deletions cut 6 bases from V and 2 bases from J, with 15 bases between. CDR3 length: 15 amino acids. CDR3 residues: CASSKERGHTDTQYF. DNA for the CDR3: TGTGCCAGCAGCAAAGAAAGGGGACACACAGATACGCAGTATTTT.

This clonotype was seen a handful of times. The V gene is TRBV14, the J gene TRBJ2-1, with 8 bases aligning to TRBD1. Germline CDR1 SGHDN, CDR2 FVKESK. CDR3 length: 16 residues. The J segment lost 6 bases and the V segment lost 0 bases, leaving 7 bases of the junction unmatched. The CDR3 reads CASSQDLGQGTNEQFF. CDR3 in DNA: TGTGCCAGCAGCCAAGATCTAGGACAGGGTACCAATGAGCAGTTCTTC.

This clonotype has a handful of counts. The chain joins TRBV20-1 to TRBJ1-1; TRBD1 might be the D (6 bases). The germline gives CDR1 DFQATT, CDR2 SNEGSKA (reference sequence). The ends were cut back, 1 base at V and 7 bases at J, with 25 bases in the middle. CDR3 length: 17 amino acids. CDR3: CSARALPGQTGGVEAFF. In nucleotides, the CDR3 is TGCAGTGCTAGAGCCCTACCCGGACAGACGGGTGGGGTTGAAGCTTTCTTT.

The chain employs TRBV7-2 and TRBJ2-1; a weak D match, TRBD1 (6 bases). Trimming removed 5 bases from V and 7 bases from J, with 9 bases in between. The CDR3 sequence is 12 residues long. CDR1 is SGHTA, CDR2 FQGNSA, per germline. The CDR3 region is CASSAQGNEQFF. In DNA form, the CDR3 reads TGTGCCAGCAGCGCACAGGGTAATGAGCAGTTCTTC.

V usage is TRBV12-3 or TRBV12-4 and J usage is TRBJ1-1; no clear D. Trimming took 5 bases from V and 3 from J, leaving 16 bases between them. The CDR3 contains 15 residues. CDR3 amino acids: CASSQHSVVDTEAFF. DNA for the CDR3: TGTGCCAGCAGTCAGCACAGTGTGGTGGACACTGAAGCTTTCTTT.

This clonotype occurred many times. The CDR3, as DNA: TGCAGCGTTGAACCACTAGCGGGGAGGACCTACGAGCAGTACTTC. Translation gives CSVEPLAGRTYEQYF. The chain has TRBV29-1 and TRBJ2-7; 10 bases map to TRBD2. In germline, CDR1 is SQVTM, CDR2 ANQGSEA. Trimming at V came to 2 bases and at J to 2 bases, leaving 6 bases not matched to a gene. This CDR3 contains 15 residues.

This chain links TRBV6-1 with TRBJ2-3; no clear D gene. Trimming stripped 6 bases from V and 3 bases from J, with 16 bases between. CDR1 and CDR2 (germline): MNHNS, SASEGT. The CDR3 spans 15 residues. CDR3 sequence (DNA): TGTGCCAGCAGCCCGTCCCCCTCGGTTACAGATACGCAGTATTTT. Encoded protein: CASSPSPSVTDTQYF.

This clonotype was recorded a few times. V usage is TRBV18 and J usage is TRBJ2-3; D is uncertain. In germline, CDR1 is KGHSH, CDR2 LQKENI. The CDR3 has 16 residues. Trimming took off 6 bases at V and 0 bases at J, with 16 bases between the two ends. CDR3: CASSPTAVVSTDTQYF. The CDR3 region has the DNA TGTGCCAGCTCCCCGACTGCGGTGGTTAGCACAGATACGCAGTATTTT.

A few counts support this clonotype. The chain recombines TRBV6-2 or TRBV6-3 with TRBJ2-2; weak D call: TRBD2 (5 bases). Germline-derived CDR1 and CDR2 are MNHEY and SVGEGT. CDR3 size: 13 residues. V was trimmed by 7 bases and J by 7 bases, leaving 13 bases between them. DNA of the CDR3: TGTGCCAGCATCGACGGAGGAGGCGGGGAGCTGTTTTTT. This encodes CASIDGGGGELFF.

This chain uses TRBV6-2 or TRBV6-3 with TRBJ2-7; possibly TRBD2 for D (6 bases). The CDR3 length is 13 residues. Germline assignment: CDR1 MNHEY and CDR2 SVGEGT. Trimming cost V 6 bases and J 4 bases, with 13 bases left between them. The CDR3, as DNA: TGTGCCAGCAGAAACGGGACTCTATACGAGCAGTACTTC. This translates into CASRNGTLYEQYF.

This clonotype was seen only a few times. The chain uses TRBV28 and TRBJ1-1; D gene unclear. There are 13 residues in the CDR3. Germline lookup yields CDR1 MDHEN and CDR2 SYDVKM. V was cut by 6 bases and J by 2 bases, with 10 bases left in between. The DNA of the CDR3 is TGTGCCAGCAGAGGACCTGGAAACACTGAAGCTTTCTTT. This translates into CASRGPGNTEAFF. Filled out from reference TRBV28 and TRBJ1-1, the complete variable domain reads DVKVTQSSRYLVKRTGEKVFLECVQDMDHENMFWYRQDPGLGLRLIYFSYDVKMKEKGDIPEGYSVSREKKERFSLILESASTNQTSMYLCASRGPGNTEAFFGQGTRLTVV.

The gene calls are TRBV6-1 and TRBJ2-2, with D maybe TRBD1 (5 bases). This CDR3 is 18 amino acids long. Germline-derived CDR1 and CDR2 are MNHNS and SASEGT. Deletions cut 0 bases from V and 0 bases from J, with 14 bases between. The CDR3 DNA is TGTGCCAGCAGTGAAGCGTTAAAGGGGCCCGCGAACACCGGGGAGCTGTTTTTT. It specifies CASSEALKGPANTGELFF.

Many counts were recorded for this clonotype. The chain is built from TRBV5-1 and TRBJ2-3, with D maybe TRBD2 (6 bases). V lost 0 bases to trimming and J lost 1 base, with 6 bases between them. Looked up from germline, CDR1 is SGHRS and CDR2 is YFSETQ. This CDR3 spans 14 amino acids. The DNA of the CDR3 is TGCGCCAGCAGCTTGGGGGGGGGCACAGATACGCAGTATTTT. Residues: CASSLGGGTDTQYF. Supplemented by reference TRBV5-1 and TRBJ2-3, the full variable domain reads KAGVTQTPRYLIKTRGQQVTLSCSPISGHRSVSWYQQTPGQGLQFLFEYFSETQRNKGNFPGRFSGRQFSNSRSEMNVSTLELGDSALYLCASSLGGGTDTQYFGPGTRLTVL.